This TCR beta chain was sequenced for a study of CD4+ T cells in melanoma. Study-wide points: Reportedly, melanoma neoantigen-specific CD4+ T cells showed varied differentiation states.

Concerning this clone itself: As yet, its antigen is unknown.

The CDR3 has 15 residues. Germline values: CDR1 MNHNS, CDR2 SASEGT. The J segment lost 5 bases and the V segment lost 3 bases, leaving 9 bases of the junction unmatched. Here immunoSEQ multiplex PCR was the method, and the copy in TCRdb shows in-frame clones only, minus some. Among 140,000 or so clones listed, about 90% were seen once. This rearrangement joins TRBV6-1 to TRBJ1-1, with 7 bases aligning to TRBD1. The source is a human donor with melanoma. The CDR3 DNA follows: TGTGCCAGCAGTGAGAGACAGGGCGTAAGGACTGAAGCTTTCTTT. Amino acid sequence: CASSERQGVRTEAFF.